What follows are 16 T cell receptor beta chains derived from one specimen sequenced in a study of TIL therapy for anti-PD-1-resistant metastatic lung cancer. Regarding time point: pre-treatment sample, taken before nivolumab and TIL therapy. Sequencing used immunoSEQ v3. Measured with immunoSEQ multiplex PCR; TCRdb has only the in-frame clones, and not every one. The sample includes some 60,000 clones, 69% seen only once; the top ten take less than 8%. The starting material was blood, obtained at baseline. These receptor sequences come from a person aged 25-85 years with non-small cell lung cancer.

The V and J genes are TRBV4-1 and TRBJ1-1; D is uncertain. Trimming took off 0 bases at V and 0 bases at J, with 8 bases between the two ends. This CDR3 is 15 amino acids long. Germline CDR1 and CDR2: MGHRA and YSYEKL. Here the CDR3 reads CASSQEPTMNTEAFF. CDR3 sequence (DNA): TGCGCCAGCAGCCAAGAACCTACAATGAACACTGAAGCTTTCTTT.

The rearrangement joins TRBV2 to TRBJ2-3; D gene unclear. V lost 6 bases, J lost 3 bases, and 4 bases lay in between. The V gene's germline CDR1 is SNHLY and CDR2 FYNNEI. The CDR3 is 11 residues long. The CDR3 is CASRYTDTQYF. The CDR3 DNA reads as TGTGCCAGCAGGTATACAGATACGCAGTATTTT.

The chain couples TRBV11-2 to TRBJ1-1, with TRBD1 identical over 8 bases. Trimming removed 6 bases from V and 1 base from J; junction bases left unmatched: 7. The germline CDR1 and CDR2 sequences are SGHAT and FQNNGV. This CDR3 spans 15 amino acids. The CDR3 region is CASRNEGTGNTEAFF. As DNA, the CDR3 is TGTGCCAGCAGAAATGAAGGGACAGGGAACACTGAAGCTTTCTTT.

This clone turned up a few times. This chain links TRBV4-2 with TRBJ2-1; D unclear. The germline V and J ends were trimmed by 3 bases and 5 bases, with 14 bases remaining between them. The CDR3 spans 15 residues. Germline CDR1 LGHNA, CDR2 YNFKEQ. For the CDR3, the DNA is TGTGCCAGCAGCCACTCCTGGCGAGAGAACAATGAGCAGTTCTTC. Its translation: CASSHSWRENNEQFF.

The rearrangement joins TRBV25-1 to TRBJ2-7; the match to TRBD2 covers 10 bases. This CDR3 spans 15 amino acids. Germline V gene data show CDR1 as MGHDK and CDR2 as SYGVNS. V was pared by 5 bases and J by 0 bases, with 4 bases of the junction left unmatched. CDR3 protein: CASSSIAGGSYEQYF. CDR3 nucleotides: TGTGCCAGCAGTTCAATAGCGGGGGGCTCCTACGAGCAGTACTTC.

This chain's CDR3 is CASSQPSHGEQYF. The DNA of the CDR3 is TGCGCCAGCAGTCAACCTAGCCACGGCGAGCAGTACTTC. J is TRBJ2-7 and V is TRBV4-1; TRBD2 is a possible D gene (5 bases). The germline V and J ends were trimmed by 6 bases and 6 bases, with 15 bases remaining between them. The CDR3 has 13 residues. Germline CDR1 MGHRA, CDR2 YSYEKL.

This rearrangement joins TRBV11-3 to TRBJ2-3; unclear D gene. V lost 0 bases, J lost 11 bases, and 12 bases lay in between. Germline V gene lookup returns CDR1 SGHNT and CDR2 YENEEA. This CDR3 has 13 amino acids. CDR3 in DNA: TGTGCCAGCAGCTTAGATGAAAGTTCGGGGCAGTATTTT. This gives the protein CASSLDESSGQYF.

The CDR3 DNA reads TGCGCCAGCAGCGCGGGACAGGGGGCGTCCGAGCAGTACTTC. Translated, it gives CASSAGQGASEQYF. J is TRBJ2-7 and V is TRBV5-1, with 12 bases matching TRBD1. Germline V lookup: CDR1 SGHRS, CDR2 YFSETQ. The CDR3 covers 14 residues. V lost 4 bases, J lost 6 bases, and 5 bases stayed unmatched. Drawing the rest from reference TRBV5-1 and TRBJ2-7, the complete variable domain is KAGVTQTPRYLIKTRGQQVTLSCSPISGHRSVSWYQQTPGQGLQFLFEYFSETQRNKGNFPGRFSGRQFSNSRSEMNVSTLELGDSALYLCASSAGQGASEQYFGPGTRLTVT.

The chain is built from TRBV7-3 and TRBJ2-5; 14 nucleotides agree with TRBD2. The CDR3 has 18 amino acids. V shed 5 bases, J shed 4 bases, and the junction held 12 bases outside the gene matches. The germline CDR1 and CDR2 sequences are SGHTA and FQGTGA. CDR3 DNA sequence: TGTGCCAGCAGCGCCGGACTAGCGGGAGGTCGGTCTGTAGAGACCCAGTACTTC. Encoded protein: CASSAGLAGGRSVETQYF.

The rearrangement uses TRBV4-2 and TRBJ1-6; tentatively, D is TRBD1 (6 bases). V shed 2 bases and J shed 6 bases, with 20 bases lying between them. Germline CDR1 LGHNA, CDR2 YNFKEQ. The CDR3 spans 18 residues. The CDR3 DNA follows: TGTGCCAGCAGCCAAAAGCCAGCTCATGAGGGGGGTAATTCACCCCTCCACTTT. It encodes CASSQKPAHEGGNSPLHF.

Written as DNA, the CDR3 is TGTGCCAGCAGCGCGTCACTTTTGCTTCCCAATGAGCAGTTCTTC. Its protein product is CASSASLLLPNEQFF. The gene calls are TRBV5-5 and TRBJ2-1, with D unclear. The CDR3 contains 15 residues. Trimming removed 4 bases at V and 6 bases at J, with 17 bases between. Germline V gene lookup returns CDR1 SGHKS and CDR2 YYEKEE (reference sequence).

The J gene is TRBJ2-3, the V gene TRBV5-5; no clear D. CDR1 is SGHKS, CDR2 YYEKEE, per germline (reference sequence). The CDR3 length is 15 residues. V dropped 0 bases and J dropped 2 bases, with 10 bases sitting between them. The DNA of the CDR3 is TGTGCCAGCAGCTTGGCGGGCCTTCCCACAGATACGCAGTATTTT. It codes for CASSLAGLPTDTQYF.

The chain carries TRBV2 and TRBJ2-7; D not resolved. V lost 5 bases and J 6 bases, leaving 11 bases between the germline ends. The germline V gene encodes CDR1 SNHLY and CDR2 FYNNEI. The CDR3 has 12 amino acids. This CDR3 is CASSSWTGEQYF. The CDR3 nucleotides are TGTGCCAGCAGTTCCTGGACGGGCGAGCAGTACTTC.

This clone turned up a few times. CDR3 in amino acids: CASSYSGYAEAFF. The DNA of the CDR3 is TGTGCCAGCAGTTACTCGGGATACGCTGAAGCTTTCTTT. The rearrangement joins TRBV6-5 to TRBJ1-1; no clear D. V was pared by 0 bases and J by 6 bases, with 8 bases between. Germline loops: CDR1 MNHEY, CDR2 SVGAGI. This CDR3 spans 13 amino acids.

The chain is built from TRBV15 and TRBJ2-5, with TRBD1 matching 7 bases. CDR3 length: 13 residues. Trimming at V came to 7 bases and at J to 5 bases, leaving 7 bases not matched to a gene. Germline V CDR1 and CDR2: LNHNV, YYDKDF (reference sequence). In nucleotides, the CDR3 is TGTGCCACCAAGAACAGGGGTTTTGAGACCCAGTACTTC. It translates to CATKNRGFETQYF. Based on the CDR3 plus reference TRBV15 and TRBJ2-5, the full variable domain is DAMVIQNPRYQVTQFGKPVTLSCSQTLNHNVMYWYQQKSSQAPKLLFHYYDKDFNNEADTPDNFQSRRPNTSFCFLDIRSPGLGDTAMYLCATKNRGFETQYFGPGTRLLVL.

The rearrangement uses TRBV2 and TRBJ2-3, with D hard to call. The germline V gene has CDR1 SNHLY and CDR2 FYNNEI. This CDR3 spans 11 amino acids. V was pared by 3 bases and J by 10 bases, with 8 bases between. CDR3 nucleotides: TGTGCCAGCAGTGATAGGTTTTCGCAGTATTTT. Translating gives CASSDRFSQYF.